A selection of T cell receptor beta chains follows, all from one sample in a study of cytomegalovirus exposure and HLA in healthy donors. TCRdb's copy holds only in-frame clones and misses some; the assay was immunoSEQ multiplex PCR. The sample lists about 160,000 clones, 80% to 85% occurring once. The sample comprised PBMCs. The source of these receptors is a girl between 2 and 10 years old in good health and CMV-seropositive. Each CDR3 is given with its conserved first and last residue. D genes are given only for firm matches. Clone sizes are given selectively: once, few, many, or a class where the clone is expanded.

>-|-|TRBJ1-4|TRBV27|16
CASSFTPGARWEKLFF
TGTGCCAGCAGTTTCACCCCAGGGGCCAGGTGGGAAAAACTGTTTTTT
>-|-|TRBJ2-2|TRBV11-3|14
CASSLEGGTGELFF
TGTGCCAGCAGCTTAGAAGGCGGTACCGGGGAGCTGTTTTTT
>few|-|TRBJ2-5|TRBV7-9|13
CASSRGGQETQYF
TGTGCCAGCAGCCGGGGAGGCCAAGAGACCCAGTACTTC
>-|TRBD1|TRBJ2-1|TRBV4-2|15
CASRRSGGKDNEQFF
TGTGCCAGCAGGCGTTCAGGGGGTAAGGACAATGAGCAGTTCTTC
>once|TRBD1|TRBJ1-3|TRBV30|14
CAWSKTGSGNTIYF
TGTGCCTGGAGCAAGACAGGGTCTGGAAACACCATATATTTT
>-|TRBD1|TRBJ2-7|TRBV28|13
CASSPGQGYEQYF
TGTGCCAGCAGTCCGGGACAGGGGTACGAGCAGTACTTC
>-|-|TRBJ1-5|TRBV6-6|11
CASSRSQPQHF
TGTGCCAGCAGTAGGAGTCAGCCCCAGCATTTT
>-|TRBD1|TRBJ1-3|TRBV5-1|15
CASSPTGGSVNTIYF
TGCGCCAGCAGCCCGACAGGGGGATCAGTAAACACCATATATTTT
>few|-|TRBJ2-2|TRBV10-3|15
CAISEGTGLTGELFF
TGTGCCATCAGTGAAGGGACTGGATTAACCGGGGAGCTGTTTTTT
>-|-|TRBJ1-5|TRBV6-6|12
CASSYENQPQHF
TGTGCCAGCAGTTACGAGAATCAGCCCCAGCATTTT
>-|-|TRBJ2-7|TRBV5-1|15
CASRQDSPNSYEQYF
TGCGCCAGCCGGCAGGACAGCCCAAACTCCTACGAGCAGTACTTC
>-|-|TRBJ2-3|TRBV29-1|13
CSVGLGATDTQYF
TGCAGCGTTGGTTTAGGGGCCACAGATACGCAGTATTTT
>-|TRBD1|TRBJ2-5|TRBV29-1|11
CSARTGVTQYF
TGCAGCGCCAGGACAGGGGTGACCCAGTACTTC
>-|TRBD2|TRBJ2-3|TRBV6-4|15
CASSQLAGHTDTQYF
TGTGCCAGCAGTCAATTAGCGGGCCACACAGATACGCAGTATTTT
>-|-|TRBJ1-2|TRBV30|13
CAWTPGTDYGYTF
TGTGCCTGGACCCCCGGGACTGACTATGGCTACACCTTC
>once|TRBD1|TRBJ2-1|TRBV19|16
CASSRIRTGAYNEQFF
TGTGCCAGTAGTAGGATTAGGACAGGGGCCTACAATGAGCAGTTCTTC
>-|TRBD2|TRBJ2-1|TRBV7-2|16
CASSLELAGAGNEQFF
TGTGCCAGCAGCTTAGAACTAGCGGGAGCCGGCAATGAGCAGTTCTTC
>-|TRBD2|TRBJ2-4|TRBV28|17
CASSTPLKRREGNIQYF
TGTGCCAGCAGTACTCCCTTGAAAAGGCGGGAGGGCAACATTCAGTACTTC
>-|-|TRBJ1-6|TRBV30|14
CAWSVAGSGSPLHF
TGTGCCTGGAGTGTGGCGGGGTCGGGTTCACCCCTCCACTTT
>-|TRBD1|TRBJ1-5|TRBV30|13
CAWSFDRDQPQHF
TGTGCCTGGAGTTTCGACAGGGATCAGCCCCAGCATTTT
>-|-|TRBJ1-1|TRBV6-1|13
CASSATANTEAFF
TGTGCCAGCAGTGCGACAGCCAACACTGAAGCTTTCTTT
>-|TRBD2|TRBJ2-1|TRBV2|14
CASSERVAWEGQFF
TGTGCCAGCAGTGAAAGGGTAGCATGGGAGGGACAGTTCTTC
>-|TRBD1|TRBJ1-5|TRBV2|15
CASKAGTGENQPQHF
TGTGCCAGCAAAGCCGGGACAGGGGAAAATCAGCCCCAGCATTTT
>few|TRBD1|TRBJ1-4|TRBV4-2|16
CASSQDGGTGGEKLFF
TGTGCCAGCAGCCAAGATGGGGGGACAGGGGGTGAAAAACTGTTTTTT
>few|-|TRBJ1-2|TRBV7-9|14
CASSQWEGRDGYTF
TGTGCCAGCAGCCAGTGGGAAGGGAGGGATGGCTACACCTTC
>-|TRBD1|TRBJ2-7|TRBV6-5|14
CASSPTGGNYEQYF
TGTGCCAGCAGTCCTACAGGGGGAAACTACGAGCAGTACTTC
>-|-|TRBJ1-3|TRBV4-1|15
CASSQGRQAGNTIYF
TGCGCCAGCAGCCAGGGTAGACAGGCTGGAAACACCATATATTTT
>-|TRBD2|TRBJ2-1|TRBV27|19
CAILPGLAESNPSYNEQFF
TGTGCCATCCTACCGGGACTAGCGGAGTCTAACCCCTCCTACAATGAGCAGTTCTTC
>-|TRBD2|TRBJ2-3|TRBV5-1|16
CASSLVLAGSTDTQYF
TGCGCCAGCAGCTTGGTGCTAGCGGGAAGTACAGATACGCAGTATTTT
>-|TRBD1|TRBJ2-7|TRBV14|15
CASSQDRDSSYEQYF
TGTGCCAGCAGCCAAGATCGGGACAGCTCCTACGAGCAGTACTTC
>once|TRBD1|TRBJ1-1|TRBV19|13
CASRPTGSSQAFF
TGTGCCAGTAGACCGACAGGGTCTAGTCAGGCTTTCTTT
>-|-|TRBJ2-6|TRBV5-4|17
CASSWGGPNSGANVLTF
TGTGCCAGCAGCTGGGGGGGGCCAAACTCTGGGGCCAACGTCCTGACTTTC